This TCR beta chain derives from a study of shared clonotypes between healthy human individuals. Only in-frame clones appear in the TCRdb table, and some are missing; sequencing was by immunoSEQ multiplex PCR. This sample carries over 2 million clones, approximately 95% of them seen once, and the ten largest clones take more than 0.1%. The CD4+ fraction was divided into a CD45RA+ naive subset and a CD45RA-negative memory subset. The CDR3 length is 18 residues. V shed 0 bases, J shed 9 bases, and the junction held 10 bases outside the gene matches. The germline CDR1 and CDR2 sequences are SGHDN and FVKESK.

The source is a man in his late teens or twenties in good health. The chain carries TRBV14 and TRBJ1-6, with TRBD1 identical over 11 bases. Sequencing was performed on naive CD4+ T cells sorted from blood. Subset indicated: CD45RA+ positively selected. Here the CDR3 reads CASSQELRTGGLGSPLHF. DNA of the CDR3: TGTGCCAGCAGCCAAGAACTCCGGACAGGGGGCTTAGGTTCACCCCTCCACTTT.